This TCR beta chain was sequenced during a study of T cell repertoires in ileal Crohn's disease. Study background: All patients had surgery for stricturing (approximately 60%) or penetrating (about 40%) disease.

The data were produced by immunoSEQ multiplex PCR, yet TCRdb's version contains in-frame clones alone and is incomplete. The sample holds 8,000 to 9,500 clones, around three quarters seen once. Germline lookup yields CDR1 SGHVS and CDR2 FQNEAQ. The CDR3 loop spans 12 amino acids. Trimming removed 4 bases from V and 5 bases from J, with 8 bases in between. Sequencing input: ileal tissue. The TCR was taken from an adult with Crohn's disease. V and J are TRBV7-8 and TRBJ2-5; D uncertain. The CDR3 DNA follows: TGTGCCAGCAGCTACTCCTGGGAGACCCAGTACTTC. Its protein is CASSYSWETQYF.